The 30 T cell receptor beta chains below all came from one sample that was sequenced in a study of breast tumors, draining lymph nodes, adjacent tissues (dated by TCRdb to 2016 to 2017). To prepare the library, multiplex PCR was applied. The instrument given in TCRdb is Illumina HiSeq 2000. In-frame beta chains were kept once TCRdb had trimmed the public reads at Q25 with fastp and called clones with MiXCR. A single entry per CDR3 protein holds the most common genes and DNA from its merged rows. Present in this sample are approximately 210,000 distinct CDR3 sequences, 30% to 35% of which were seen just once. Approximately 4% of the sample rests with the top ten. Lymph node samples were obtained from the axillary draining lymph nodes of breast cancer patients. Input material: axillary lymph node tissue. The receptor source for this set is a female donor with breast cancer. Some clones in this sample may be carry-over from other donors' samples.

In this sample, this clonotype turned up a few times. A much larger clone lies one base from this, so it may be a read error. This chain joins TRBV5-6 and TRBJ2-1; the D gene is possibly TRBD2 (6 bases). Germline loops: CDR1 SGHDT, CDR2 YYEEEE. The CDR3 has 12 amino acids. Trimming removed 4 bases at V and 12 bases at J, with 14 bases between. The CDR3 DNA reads TGTGCCAGCAGCGGCCGGGACTCGAGGCAGTTCTTC. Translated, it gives CASSGRDSRQFF.

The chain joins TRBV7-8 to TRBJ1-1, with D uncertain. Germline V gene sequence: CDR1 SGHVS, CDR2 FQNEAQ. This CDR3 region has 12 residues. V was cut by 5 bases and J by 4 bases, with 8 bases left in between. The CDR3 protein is CASSPMSTEAFF. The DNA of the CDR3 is TGTGCCAGCAGCCCGATGAGCACTGAAGCTTTCTTT.

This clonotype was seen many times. In nucleotides, the CDR3 is TGTGCCAGCAGCTTTCGCGAAAACTCCTACAATGAGCAGTTCTTC. Residues: CASSFRENSYNEQFF. The chain employs TRBV11-3 and TRBJ2-1; no clear D. Germline V gene data show CDR1 as SGHNT and CDR2 as YENEEA. This CDR3 is built from 15 residues. Trimming left V 3 bases short and J 0 bases short, with 9 bases between.

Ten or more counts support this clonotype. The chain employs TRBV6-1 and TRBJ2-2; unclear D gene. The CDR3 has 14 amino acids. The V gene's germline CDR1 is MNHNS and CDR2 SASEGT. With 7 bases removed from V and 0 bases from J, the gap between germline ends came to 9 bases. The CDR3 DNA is TGTGCCAGCAAGGCCAGGACGAACACCGGGGAGCTGTTTTTT. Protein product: CASKARTNTGELFF.

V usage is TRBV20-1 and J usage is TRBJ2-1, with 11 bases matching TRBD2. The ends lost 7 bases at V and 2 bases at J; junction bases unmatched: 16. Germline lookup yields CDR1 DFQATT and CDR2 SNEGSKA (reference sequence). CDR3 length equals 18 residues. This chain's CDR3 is CSVGQLRVAGGTYNEQFF. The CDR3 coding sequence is TGCAGTGTAGGGCAGTTGAGGGTAGCGGGAGGGACCTACAATGAGCAGTTCTTC.

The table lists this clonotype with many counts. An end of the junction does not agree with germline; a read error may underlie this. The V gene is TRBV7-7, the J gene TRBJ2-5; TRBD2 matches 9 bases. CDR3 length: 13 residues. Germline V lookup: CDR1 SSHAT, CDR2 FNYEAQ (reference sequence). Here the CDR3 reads CASNSGRGGTQYF. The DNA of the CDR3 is TGTGCTAGCAATAGCGGGAGAGGGGGGACCCAGTACTTC.

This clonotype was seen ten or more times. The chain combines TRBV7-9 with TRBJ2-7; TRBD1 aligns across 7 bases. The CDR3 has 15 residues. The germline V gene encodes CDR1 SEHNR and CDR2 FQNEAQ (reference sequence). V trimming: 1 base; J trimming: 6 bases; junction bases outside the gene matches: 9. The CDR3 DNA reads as TGTGCCAGCAGCTTAGTTCGACAGGGAACCTCCGAGCAGTACTTC. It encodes CASSLVRQGTSEQYF.

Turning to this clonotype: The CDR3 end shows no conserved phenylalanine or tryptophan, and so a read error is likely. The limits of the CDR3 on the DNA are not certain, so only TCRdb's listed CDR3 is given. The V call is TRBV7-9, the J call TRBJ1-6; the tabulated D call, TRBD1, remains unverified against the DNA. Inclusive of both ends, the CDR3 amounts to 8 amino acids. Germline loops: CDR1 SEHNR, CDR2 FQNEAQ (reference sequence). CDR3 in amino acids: CASSFNHR.

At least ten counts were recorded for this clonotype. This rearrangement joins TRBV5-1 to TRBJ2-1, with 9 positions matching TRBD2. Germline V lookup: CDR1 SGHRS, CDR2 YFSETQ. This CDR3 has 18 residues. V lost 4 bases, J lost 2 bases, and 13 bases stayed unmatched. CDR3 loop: CASSPEGASGRTYNEQFF. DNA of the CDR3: TGCGCCAGCAGCCCTGAGGGGGCCAGCGGGAGGACCTACAATGAGCAGTTCTTC.

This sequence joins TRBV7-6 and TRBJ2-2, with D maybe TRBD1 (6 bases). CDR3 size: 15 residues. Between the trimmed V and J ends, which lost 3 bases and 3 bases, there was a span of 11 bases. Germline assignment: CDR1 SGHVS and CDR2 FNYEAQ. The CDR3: CASSLGDTHTGELFF. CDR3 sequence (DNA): TGTGCCAGCAGCTTGGGGGACACCCACACCGGGGAGCTGTTTTTT.

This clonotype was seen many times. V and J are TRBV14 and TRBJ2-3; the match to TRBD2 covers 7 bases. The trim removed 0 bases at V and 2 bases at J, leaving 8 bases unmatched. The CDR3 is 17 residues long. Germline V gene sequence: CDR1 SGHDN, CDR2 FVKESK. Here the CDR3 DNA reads TGTGCCAGCAGCCAAGATTCTACGGGAGGCTACACAGATACGCAGTATTTT. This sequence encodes CASSQDSTGGYTDTQYF.

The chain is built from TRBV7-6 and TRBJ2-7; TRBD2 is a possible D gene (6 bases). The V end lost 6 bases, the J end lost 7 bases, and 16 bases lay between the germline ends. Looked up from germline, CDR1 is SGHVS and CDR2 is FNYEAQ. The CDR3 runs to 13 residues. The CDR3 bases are TGTGCCAGCAGAAATGGACTACGGGGAGAGCAGTACTTC. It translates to CASRNGLRGEQYF.

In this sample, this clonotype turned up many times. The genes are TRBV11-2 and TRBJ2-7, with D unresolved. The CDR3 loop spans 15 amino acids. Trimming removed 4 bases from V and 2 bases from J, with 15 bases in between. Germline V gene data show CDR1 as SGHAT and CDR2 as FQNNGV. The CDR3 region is CASSYADGVTYEQYF. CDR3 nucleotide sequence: TGTGCCAGCAGCTACGCGGATGGGGTAACCTACGAGCAGTACTTC.

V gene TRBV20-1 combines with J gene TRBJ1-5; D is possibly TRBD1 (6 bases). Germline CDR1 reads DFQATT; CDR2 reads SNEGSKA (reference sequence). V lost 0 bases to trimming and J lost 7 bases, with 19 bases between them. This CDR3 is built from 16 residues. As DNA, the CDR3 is TGCAGTGCTAGAGATTTACGGGGGCAGGGAAACCAGCCCCAGCATTTT. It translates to CSARDLRGQGNQPQHF.

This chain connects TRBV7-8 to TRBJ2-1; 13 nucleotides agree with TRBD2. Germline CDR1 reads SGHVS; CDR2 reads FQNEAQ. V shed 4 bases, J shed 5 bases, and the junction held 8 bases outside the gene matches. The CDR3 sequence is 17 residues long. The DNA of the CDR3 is TGTGCCAGCAGCTCAACTAGCGGGGGGGCCCTTAACAATGAGCAGTTCTTC. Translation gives CASSSTSGGALNNEQFF.

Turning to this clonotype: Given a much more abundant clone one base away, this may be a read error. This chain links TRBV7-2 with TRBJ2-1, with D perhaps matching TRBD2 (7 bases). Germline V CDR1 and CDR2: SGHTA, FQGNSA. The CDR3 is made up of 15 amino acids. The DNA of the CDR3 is TGTGCCAGCACCTCTAGGGGGGGGGTCTACAGTGAGCAGTTCTTC. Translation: CASTSRGGVYSEQFF.

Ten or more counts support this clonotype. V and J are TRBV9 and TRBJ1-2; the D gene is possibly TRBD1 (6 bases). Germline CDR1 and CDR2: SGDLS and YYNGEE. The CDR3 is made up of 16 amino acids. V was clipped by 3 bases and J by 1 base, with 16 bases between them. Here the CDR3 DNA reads TGTGCCAGCAGCGCCTCCAGGGGAAACCTTAACTATGGCTACACCTTC. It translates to CASSASRGNLNYGYTF.

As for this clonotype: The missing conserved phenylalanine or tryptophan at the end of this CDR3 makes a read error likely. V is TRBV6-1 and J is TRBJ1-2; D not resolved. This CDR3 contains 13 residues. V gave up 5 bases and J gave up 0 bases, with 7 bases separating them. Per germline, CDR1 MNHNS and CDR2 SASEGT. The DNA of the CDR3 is TGTGCCAGCAGTCAGGATACTAACTATGGCTACACCTTA. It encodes CASSQDTNYGYTL.

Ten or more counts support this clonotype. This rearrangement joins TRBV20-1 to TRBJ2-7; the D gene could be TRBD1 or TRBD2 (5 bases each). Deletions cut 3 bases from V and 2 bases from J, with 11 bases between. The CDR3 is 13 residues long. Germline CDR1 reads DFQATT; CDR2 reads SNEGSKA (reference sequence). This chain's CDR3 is CSARGWDPYEQYF. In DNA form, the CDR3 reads TGCAGTGCTAGGGGGTGGGACCCCTACGAGCAGTACTTC.

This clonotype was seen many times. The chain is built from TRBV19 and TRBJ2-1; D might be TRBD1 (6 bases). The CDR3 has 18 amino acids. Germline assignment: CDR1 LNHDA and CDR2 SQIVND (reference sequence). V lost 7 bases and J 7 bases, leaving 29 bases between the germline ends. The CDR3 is CASTPQGRRTLGENEQFF. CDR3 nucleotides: TGTGCCAGTACCCCACAGGGTCGTCGGACACTTGGGGAGAATGAGCAGTTCTTC.

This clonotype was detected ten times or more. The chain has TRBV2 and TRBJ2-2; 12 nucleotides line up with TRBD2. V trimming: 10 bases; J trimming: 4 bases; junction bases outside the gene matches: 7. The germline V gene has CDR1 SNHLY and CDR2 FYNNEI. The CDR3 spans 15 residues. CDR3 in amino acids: CATKGTSGFTGELFF. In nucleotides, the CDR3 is TGTGCCACCAAAGGGACTAGCGGGTTCACCGGGGAGCTGTTTTTT.

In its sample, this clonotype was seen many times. CDR3 amino acids: CASSSQTGTVYQSPLHF. The DNA for the CDR3 is TGTGCCAGCAGCTCACAAACAGGGACCGTGTATCAGTCACCCCTCCACTTT. The V gene is TRBV7-8, the J gene TRBJ1-6, with D possibly TRBD1 on 6 matching bases. The V and J ends lost 4 bases and 10 bases respectively, with 23 bases between them. The germline CDR1 and CDR2 sequences are SGHVS and FQNEAQ. The CDR3 loop spans 17 amino acids.

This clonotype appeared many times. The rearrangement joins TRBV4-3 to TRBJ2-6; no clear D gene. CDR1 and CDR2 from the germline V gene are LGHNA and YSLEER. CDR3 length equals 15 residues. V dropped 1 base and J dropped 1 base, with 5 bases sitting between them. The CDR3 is CASSQGSSGANVLTF. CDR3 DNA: TGCGCCAGCAGCCAAGGTAGTTCTGGGGCCAACGTCCTGACTTTC.

This CDR3 reads CASSTPGMALQFF. The CDR3 DNA is TGTGCCAGCAGTACCCCGGGGATGGCGTTGCAGTTCTTC. The chain recombines TRBV6-1 with TRBJ2-1, with D possibly being TRBD2 (5 bases). Trimming removed 5 bases at V and 12 bases at J, with 17 bases between. The CDR3 totals 13 residues. CDR1 is MNHNS and CDR2 is SASEGT in the germline V gene.

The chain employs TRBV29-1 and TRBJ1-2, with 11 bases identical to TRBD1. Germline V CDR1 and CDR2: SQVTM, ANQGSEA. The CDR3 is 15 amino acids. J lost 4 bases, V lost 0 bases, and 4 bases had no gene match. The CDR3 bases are TGCAGCGTTGAAGAGGGACAGGGGGATGTCTATGGCTACACCTTC. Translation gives CSVEEGQGDVYGYTF.

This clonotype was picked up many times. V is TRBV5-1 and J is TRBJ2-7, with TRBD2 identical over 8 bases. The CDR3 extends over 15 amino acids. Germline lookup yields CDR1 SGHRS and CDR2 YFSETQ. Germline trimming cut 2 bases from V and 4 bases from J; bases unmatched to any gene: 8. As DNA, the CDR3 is TGCGCCAGCAGCTTCGTAGCGGGGACCTCTTACGAGCAGTACTTC. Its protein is CASSFVAGTSYEQYF. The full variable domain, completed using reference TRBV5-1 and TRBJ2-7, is KAGVTQTPRYLIKTRGQQVTLSCSPISGHRSVSWYQQTPGQGLQFLFEYFSETQRNKGNFPGRFSGRQFSNSRSEMNVSTLELGDSALYLCASSFVAGTSYEQYFGPGTRLTVT.

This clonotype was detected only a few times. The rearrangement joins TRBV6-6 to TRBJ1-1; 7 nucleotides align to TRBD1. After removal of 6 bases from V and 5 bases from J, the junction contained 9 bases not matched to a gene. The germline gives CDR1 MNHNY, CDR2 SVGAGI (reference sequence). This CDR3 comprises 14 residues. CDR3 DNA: TGTGCCAGCAGGCGAGGGACAGTAGGGACTGAAGCTTTCTTT. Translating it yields CASRRGTVGTEAFF.

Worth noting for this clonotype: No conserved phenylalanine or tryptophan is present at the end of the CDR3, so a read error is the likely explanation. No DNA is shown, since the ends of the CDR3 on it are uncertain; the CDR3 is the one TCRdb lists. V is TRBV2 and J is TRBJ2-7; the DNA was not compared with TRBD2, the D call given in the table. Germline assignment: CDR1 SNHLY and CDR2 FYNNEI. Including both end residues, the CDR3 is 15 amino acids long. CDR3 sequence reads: CASCLPGLLPTNSTS.

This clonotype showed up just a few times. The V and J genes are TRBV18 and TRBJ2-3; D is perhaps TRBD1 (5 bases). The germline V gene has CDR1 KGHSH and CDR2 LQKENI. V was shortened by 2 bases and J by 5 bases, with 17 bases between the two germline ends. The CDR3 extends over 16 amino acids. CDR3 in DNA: TGTGCCAGCTCACCATTTACGGCAGGGTCTAAAGATACGCAGTATTTT. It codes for CASSPFTAGSKDTQYF.

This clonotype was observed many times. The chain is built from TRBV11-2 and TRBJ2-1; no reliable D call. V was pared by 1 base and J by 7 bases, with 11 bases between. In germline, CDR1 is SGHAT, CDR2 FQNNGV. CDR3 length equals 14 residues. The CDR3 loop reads CASSLVGEPNEQFF. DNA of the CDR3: TGTGCCAGCAGCTTAGTCGGCGAGCCAAATGAGCAGTTCTTC.